This T cell receptor (beta chain) appears in the sequencing data of a study of regulatory T cells in long-lasting Graves disease. Study results and limitations: Reduced TCR diversity was observed in persistent Graves' patients versus newly diagnosed patients. Between persistent patients, more than 2,500 public clonotypes were shared, exceeding the roughly 920 shared between new patients.

Documented time point: persistent/refractory GD, antithyroid drugs over 5 years with positive TRAb. The TCR library was prepared using RNA isolated from PBMCs. Arm-PCR of CDR3 regions and iRepertoire HTBI primers were used to build TCR beta libraries. TCRdb re-called the multiplex PCR reads with MiXCR, one entry per CDR3 protein. The profile shows 600,000 to 800,000 distinct CDR3 sequences, 30% of them singletons. V was cut by 5 bases and J by 2 bases, with 11 bases left in between. The CDR3 totals 14 residues. From germline, CDR1 is SGHTA and CDR2 FQGNSA. Regarding this clonotype: Its specificity is unknown.

This sequence was found in a female donor with Graves disease. The source material was peripheral blood mononuclear cells (PBMCs), sampled when the disease was refractory, from a patient treated with antithyroid drugs. The chain uses TRBV7-2 and TRBJ2-3; D may be TRBD2 (5 bases). The CDR3 nucleotides read TGTGCCAGCAGCACGCGCCGGGACACAGATACGCAGTATTTT. As protein: CASSTRRDTDTQYF.